The sequence of this T cell receptor (beta chain) was determined in a study of OX40 agonist ivuxolimab in advanced cancers. Study-level findings and limits: Some nonresponders additionally presented with little normalized T-cell clonal expansion.

TCRdb's copy holds only in-frame clones and misses some; the assay was immunoSEQ multiplex PCR. The top ten clones hold less than 0.65% of a sample with more than 65,000 clones, 88% of them seen once. Of note for this clone: Its antigen is currently unknown.

CDR1 and CDR2 (germline): SNHLY, FYNNEI. There are 12 residues in the CDR3. V lost 4 bases to trimming and J lost 2 bases, with 5 bases between them. The clonotype comes from an adult with an advanced solid tumor such as melanoma, head and neck, liver or kidney cancer. Sequenced here: CD4+ or CD8+ T cells sorted from blood, sampled in a trial of the OX40 agonist ivuxolimab. The chain couples TRBV2 to TRBJ1-1; no reliable D call. The CDR3 loop reads CASSGRNTEAFF. CDR3 in DNA: TGTGCCAGCAGTGGACGAAACACTGAAGCTTTCTTT.